These 20 T cell receptor beta chains share one sample of origin, sequenced in a study of T-cell reconstitution after alpha-beta-depleted transplantation in children. Unique molecular identifiers were built into the TCRbeta library. Each CDR3 protein is one row after TCRdb ran MiXCR on the PCR reads. In the table there are some 300,000 distinct CDR3 sequences, over 9.5% of which are singletons. The material sequenced was PBMCs, taken before TCRalphabeta/CD19-depleted stem cell transplant. These TCRs come from a boy younger than two with acute myeloid leukemia, due to receive a stem cell transplant.

The sample holds many counts of this clonotype. This chain uses TRBV20-1 with TRBJ2-1, with D perhaps matching TRBD1 (5 bases). Germline loops: CDR1 DFQATT, CDR2 SNEGSKA (reference sequence). V was clipped by 1 base and J by 4 bases, with 11 bases between them. There are 14 residues in the CDR3. The CDR3 bases are TGCAGTGCTAGAGGGACACTACGGTACAATGAGCAGTTCTTC. Its protein is CSARGTLRYNEQFF.

The V call is TRBV21-1, the J call TRBJ2-7; the DNA was not compared with TRBD1, the D call given in the table. TRBV21-1 is described as a pseudogene. The CDR3 has 13 residues. The CDR3 spells CASTPGRDYEQYF. CDR3 sequence (DNA): TGTGCCAGCACCCCAGGGAGAGACTACGAGCAGTACTTC.

The chain employs TRBV5-1 and TRBJ2-5; maybe TRBD2 (7 bases). The V gene's germline CDR1 is SGHRS and CDR2 YFSETQ. The V end lost 4 bases, the J end lost 1 base, and 17 bases lay between the germline ends. The CDR3 length is 16 residues. DNA for the CDR3: TGCGCCAGCAGCAAGAATGGGGGGGCCCGCCAAGAGACCCAGTACTTC. It is translated as CASSKNGGARQETQYF.

This clonotype has a count of ten or more. The chain couples TRBV18 to TRBJ2-1, with D perhaps TRBD1 or TRBD2 (5 bases each). Deletions cut 3 bases from V and 8 bases from J, with 17 bases between. CDR3 length: 15 residues. Germline CDR1 KGHSH, CDR2 LQKENI. The CDR3 spells CASSPPQVGVDEQFF. The CDR3 DNA is TGTGCCAGCTCACCCCCACAGGTGGGGGTCGATGAGCAGTTCTTC.

This clonotype was seen many times. The genes are TRBV4-2 and TRBJ2-1; TRBD2 matches 8 bases. Per germline, CDR1 LGHNA and CDR2 YNFKEQ. The CDR3 is 14 residues long. Losses at the gene ends were 8 bases for V and 4 bases for J; bases not matched to a gene: 7. The CDR3 DNA reads TGTGCCAGCGCCTCGCCTAGCGGGTACAATGAGCAGTTCTTC. Translating it yields CASASPSGYNEQFF.

This clonotype has ten or more counts. The chain combines TRBV27 with TRBJ2-3; the match to TRBD2 covers 9 bases. Germline CDR1 reads MNHEY; CDR2 reads SMNVEV (reference sequence). The trim removed 5 bases at V and 2 bases at J, leaving 8 bases unmatched. The CDR3 has 16 amino acids. The CDR3 region has the DNA TGTGCCAGCAGTCCCATAGCGGGGGCCTCCACAGATACGCAGTATTTT. Protein sequence: CASSPIAGASTDTQYF.

This chain links TRBV5-3 with TRBJ2-7, with 9 bases that match TRBD2. TRBV5-3 is marked as an open reading frame, function uncertain. Germline trimming cut 2 bases from V and 3 bases from J; bases unmatched to any gene: 18. This CDR3 has 19 residues. In DNA, the CDR3 is TGTGCCAGAAGCTTACCCGCTGTGATGCAACTAGCGGGTCTCTACGAGCAGTACTTC. Protein product: CARSLPAVMQLAGLYEQYF.

This clonotype was counted between two and nine times. V gene TRBV4-3 combines with J gene TRBJ2-7; the match to TRBD2 covers 10 bases. The junction had 5 bases not matched to a gene; V was cut back by 1 base and J by 2 bases. CDR3 length equals 16 residues. The germline gives CDR1 LGHNA, CDR2 YSLEER. The CDR3 nucleotides are TGCGCCAGCAGCCAAGCGTTAGGACTAGCGGCCTACGAGCAGTACTTC. This sequence encodes CASSQALGLAAYEQYF.

This clonotype has a count of ten or more. CDR3 residues: CASSATSGGYNEQFF. CDR3 nucleotides: TGTGCCAGCAGCGCGACTAGCGGGGGTTACAATGAGCAGTTCTTC. This chain connects TRBV7-2 to TRBJ2-1, with 12 bases lining up with TRBD2. CDR3 length: 15 amino acids. The V gene's germline CDR1 is SGHTA and CDR2 FQGNSA. The V gene end was trimmed by 5 bases and the J gene end by 4 bases; junction bases not matched to a gene: 3. The entire variable domain, with the rest obtained from reference TRBV7-2 and TRBJ2-1, is as follows: GAGVSQSPSNKVTEKGKDVELRCDPISGHTALYWYRQSLGQGLEFLIYFQGNSAPDKSGLPSDRFSAERTGGSVSTLTIQRTQQEDSAVYLCASSATSGGYNEQFFGPGTRLTVL.

There are many counts of this clonotype. The chain links TRBV15 to TRBJ2-7; the match to TRBD1 covers 7 bases. The CDR3 totals 14 residues. With V trimmed by 0 bases and J by 4 bases, 3 bases remained unmatched. Per the germline V gene, CDR1 is LNHNV and CDR2 is YYDKDF (reference sequence). The CDR3 DNA is TGTGCCACCAGCAGAGAAGGACAGGTGTACGAGCAGTACTTC. This sequence encodes CATSREGQVYEQYF.

The rearrangement uses TRBV5-1 and TRBJ2-5, with TRBD1 identical over 7 bases. CDR1 is SGHRS and CDR2 is YFSETQ in the germline V gene. V lost 0 bases and J lost 1; bases outside the gene matches: 6. The CDR3 runs 16 residues. The CDR3 here is CASSLATGTVQETQYF. The CDR3 DNA reads as TGCGCCAGCAGCTTGGCTACCGGGACAGTCCAAGAGACCCAGTACTTC.

This clonotype has at least ten counts. The rearrangement uses TRBV5-1 and TRBJ2-2, with 7 bases that match TRBD1. Trimming took 0 bases from V and 6 from J; bases not matched to a gene: 5. In germline, CDR1 is SGHRS, CDR2 YFSETQ. The CDR3 is 15 amino acids. The CDR3 nucleotides read TGCGCCAGCAGCTTGGAGGTGGGGACAGCCGGGGAGCTGTTTTTT. Amino acids: CASSLEVGTAGELFF.

This clonotype was seen repeatedly, ten times or more. This chain joins TRBV7-8 and TRBJ2-5; D could derive from TRBD1 or TRBD2 (7 bases each). Trimming removed 5 bases from V and 6 bases from J, with 22 bases in between. CDR1 SGHVS and CDR2 FQNEAQ come from the germline V gene. The CDR3 has 16 amino acids. CDR3 in amino acids: CASSTRTGGREKTQYF. The CDR3 nucleotides read TGTGCCAGCAGCACACGGACAGGTGGGCGGGAGAAGACCCAGTACTTC. Drawing the rest from reference TRBV7-8 and TRBJ2-5, the complete variable domain is GAGVSQSPRYKVAKRGQDVALRCDPISGHVSLFWYQQALGQGPEFLTYFQNEAQLDKSGLPSDRFFAERPEGSVSTLKIQRTQQEDSAVYLCASSTRTGGREKTQYFGPGTRLLVL.

The genes are TRBV5-4 and TRBJ2-3; TRBD1 matches 11 bases. The length of the CDR3 is 15 residues. Trimming took 4 bases from V and 3 from J; bases not matched to a gene: 4. Per the germline V gene, CDR1 is SGHNT and CDR2 is YYREEE (reference sequence). CDR3 amino acids: CASSTGQGGTDTQYF. DNA of the CDR3: TGTGCCAGCAGCACGGGACAGGGGGGTACAGATACGCAGTATTTT.

This clonotype came up many times. V usage is TRBV5-1 and J usage is TRBJ1-4; D remains ambiguous. Trimming pared 0 bases from V and 2 bases from J, leaving 2 bases between. CDR3 length: 13 amino acids. Germline V CDR1 and CDR2: SGHRS, YFSETQ. CDR3 coding DNA: TGCGCCAGCAGCTTGGACACTAATGAAAAACTGTTTTTT. This codes for CASSLDTNEKLFF.

Many counts were recorded for this clonotype. J is TRBJ2-7 and V is TRBV5-1; D might be TRBD1 or TRBD2, each matching 5 bases. Germline CDR1 and CDR2: SGHRS and YFSETQ. V dropped 1 base and J dropped 9 bases, with 17 bases sitting between them. There are 14 residues in the CDR3. The CDR3 DNA is TGCGCCAGCAGCTTGACTGGGACGGCGATGATGCAGTACTTC. Amino acids: CASSLTGTAMMQYF.

This clonotype was seen repeatedly, ten times or more. This chain connects TRBV5-1 to TRBJ2-1; tentative D call: TRBD2 (6 bases). The V and J ends lost 2 bases and 4 bases respectively, with 13 bases between them. This CDR3 comprises 15 residues. The germline V gene encodes CDR1 SGHRS and CDR2 YFSETQ. CDR3 protein: CASSFLSGGYNEQFF. The DNA of the CDR3 is TGCGCCAGCAGCTTTCTCTCCGGGGGTTACAATGAGCAGTTCTTC.

This clonotype was picked up many times. An end of the junction differs from the germline gene, which may be a read error. The CDR3 region is CATSRVQAYNSPLHF. CDR3 nucleotide sequence: TGTGCCACCAGCAGAGTACAGGCGTATAATTCTCCCCTCCACTTT. The chain employs TRBV15 and TRBJ1-6; weak D call: TRBD1 (5 bases). Germline CDR1 is LNHNV and CDR2 is YYDKDF (reference sequence). The CDR3 runs 15 residues.

This clonotype was picked up one time. The CDR3 nucleotides are TGTGCCAGCAGTTCCCACTGCGAGCAGTACTTC. It encodes CASSSHCEQYF. The genes are TRBV28 and TRBJ2-7; D unresolved. V was cut by 4 bases and J by 6 bases, with 7 bases left in between. This CDR3 has 11 residues. The germline CDR1 and CDR2 sequences are MDHEN and SYDVKM.

This clonotype was detected many times. The chain links TRBV7-9 to TRBJ1-1, with no clear D. CDR3 length: 12 residues. From germline, CDR1 is SEHNR and CDR2 FQNEAQ (reference sequence). Between the trimmed V and J ends, which lost 4 bases and 11 bases, there was a span of 14 bases. CDR3 region: CASSSAGEGAFF. CDR3 nucleotide sequence: TGTGCCAGCAGCTCCGCTGGGGAAGGGGCTTTCTTT.